This TCR beta chain was recorded in a study of early T cells in non-severe SARS-CoV-2 infection. MiXCR, run by TCRdb on the 5' RACE reads, gives a single entry per CDR3 protein. Of tens of thousands of distinct CDR3 sequences listed, roughly 16% are singletons. Trimming cost V 3 bases and J 7 bases, with 13 bases left between them. The CDR3 covers 13 residues. From germline, CDR1 is DFQATT and CDR2 SNEGSKA (reference sequence). The sample consisted of whole blood. The J gene is TRBJ2-4, the V gene TRBV20-1; D remains unclear. This TCR was recovered from an adult who was a healthcare worker with PCR-confirmed SARS-CoV-2 infection or an uninfected control (not recorded which). The CDR3 loop is CSARLLLANIQYF. As DNA, the CDR3 is TGCAGTGCTAGGCTTTTACTCGCGAACATTCAGTACTTC.